This entry lists 2 T cell receptor beta chains sequenced from one sample in a study of blood T cells in healthy people across ages. The second PCR ran about 6 to 11 cycles with a sample-barcoded 5' primer and J-beta primers. TCRdb re-derived calls from the 5' RACE reads in MiXCR, one entry per CDR3 protein. This table has about 720,000 distinct CDR3 sequences, about 24% appearing once. The source material was blood. The receptors derive from a man between 65 and 80 years old in good health.

The chain combines TRBV5-6 with TRBJ2-4; 7 bases are shared with TRBD1. The CDR3 runs 14 residues. V gave up 3 bases and J gave up 9 bases; unmatched junction bases: 9. Per germline, CDR1 SGHDT and CDR2 YYEEEE. As DNA, the CDR3 is TGTGCCAGCAGCTATCCGGGGACAGTAGGCATTCAGTACTTC. It encodes CASSYPGTVGIQYF.

This clonotype was picked up a small number of times. This chain joins TRBV2 and TRBJ1-2; TRBD1 matches at 7 bases. The V and J ends lost 8 bases and 3 bases, in that order; junction bases with no gene match: 12. The CDR3 length is 15 residues. CDR1 is SNHLY and CDR2 is FYNNEI in the germline V gene. CDR3 residues: CASQYRGYVDYGYTF. DNA for the CDR3: TGTGCCAGCCAATACAGGGGATACGTTGACTATGGCTACACCTTC. Supplemented by reference TRBV2 and TRBJ1-2, the full variable domain reads EPEVTQTPSHQVTQMGQEVILRCVPISNHLYFYWYRQILGQKVEFLVSFYNNEISEKSEIFDDQFSVERPDGSNFTLKIRSTKLEDSAMYFCASQYRGYVDYGYTFGSGTRLTVV.